The 18 T cell receptor beta chains below were found in one sample sequenced in a study of T cells in Graves' hyperthyroidism and ophthalmopathy (dated by TCRdb to about 2019). Receptor amplification or capture employed multiplex PCR. These reads were obtained on an Illumina HiSeq 2000. The TCR beta CDR3 regions were amplified from RNA transcripts. For the first round of RT-PCR on the TCR CDR3, the HTBI primer set was used together with the Qiagen OneStep RT-PCR kit. In TCRdb, the public reads were trimmed at Q25 with fastp and aligned with MiXCR, with productive beta chains retained. Identical CDR3 proteins give one entry, which carries the most common genes and DNA. Here the sample has about 250,000 distinct CDR3 sequences; around 15% occur a single time. Of the sample, around 30% is held by the ten largest clones. Sequencing input: blood. The source of these receptors is a woman aged 45-59 years with Graves' hyperthyroidism that later progressed to Graves' ophthalmopathy.

The rearrangement uses TRBV19 and TRBJ2-7, with 9 bases lining up with TRBD2. Germline CDR1 LNHDA, CDR2 SQIVND (reference sequence). The length of the CDR3 is 14 residues. Trimming cost V 7 bases and J 0 bases; bases outside gene matches: 4. The CDR3 sequence is CASKTSGPSYEQYF. In DNA form, the CDR3 reads TGTGCCAGTAAAACTAGCGGGCCCTCCTACGAGCAGTACTTC.

This clonotype has a count of ten or more. The chain uses TRBV28 and TRBJ1-1; D unresolved. The CDR3 runs 13 residues. V lost 5 bases to trimming and J lost 4 bases, with 11 bases between them. Germline loops: CDR1 MDHEN, CDR2 SYDVKM. The CDR3 spells CASSLFRVTEAFF. DNA for the CDR3: TGTGCCAGCAGTCTCTTCCGAGTCACTGAAGCTTTCTTT. The whole variable domain, filled in from reference TRBV28 and TRBJ1-1, reads DVKVTQSSRYLVKRTGEKVFLECVQDMDHENMFWYRQDPGLGLRLIYFSYDVKMKEKGDIPEGYSVSREKKERFSLILESASTNQTSMYLCASSLFRVTEAFFGQGTRLTVV.

Points on this clonotype: A single base separates this from a much larger clone, so it may be a read error. It is likely a read error, because the conserved phenylalanine at the end of the CDR3 is missing. This rearrangement joins TRBV2 to TRBJ2-3; 8 nucleotides align to TRBD2. Germline V gene lookup returns CDR1 SNHLY and CDR2 FYNNEI. This CDR3 contains 13 residues. The J segment lost 11 bases and the V segment lost 0 bases, leaving 4 bases of the junction unmatched. CDR3 DNA: TGTGCCAGCAGTGAAGCACCTCGGGGGGGGCAGTATCTT. It is translated as CASSEAPRGGQYL.

In its sample, this clonotype was seen many times. This chain connects TRBV6-5 to TRBJ1-1, with unresolved D. V gave up 2 bases and J gave up 2 bases, with 6 bases separating them. CDR1 and CDR2 (germline): MNHEY, SVGAGI. This CDR3 spans 13 amino acids. The CDR3 loop is CASSYNGNTEAFF. DNA of the CDR3: TGTGCCAGCAGTTACAACGGCAACACTGAAGCTTTCTTT.

There are many counts of this clonotype. The rearrangement joins TRBV20-1 to TRBJ2-1; D might be TRBD2 (6 bases). The V end was cut by 6 bases, the J end by 8 bases, with 17 bases between. The V gene's germline CDR1 is DFQATT and CDR2 SNEGSKA (reference sequence). CDR3 length: 13 amino acids. The CDR3 region is CSAFPSGYDEQFF. The CDR3, as DNA: TGCAGTGCCTTTCCGAGCGGGTACGATGAGCAGTTCTTC.

This clonotype was seen only a few times. This chain joins TRBV6-2 or TRBV6-3 and TRBJ1-3; D gene ambiguous. CDR3 length: 12 residues. Germline CDR1 is MNHEY and CDR2 is SVGEGT. The V gene lost 5 bases and the J gene lost 0 bases, with 2 bases spanning the gap. CDR3 bases: TGTGCCAGCAGTGTCTCTGGAAACACCATATATTTT. Its translation: CASSVSGNTIYF.

This clonotype was counted many times. The chain employs TRBV28 and TRBJ1-1, with 7 bases matching TRBD1. Germline CDR1 reads MDHEN; CDR2 reads SYDVKM. The CDR3 contains 15 residues. V trimming: 7 bases; J trimming: 0 bases; junction bases outside the gene matches: 8. The DNA for the CDR3 is TGTGCCAGCACCTCGGGGGGGACAGTGAACACTGAAGCTTTCTTT. It yields the protein CASTSGGTVNTEAFF.

This clonotype has just a few counts. The V call is TRBV5-6, the J call TRBJ2-7; TRBD1 matches 9 bases. With V trimmed by 0 bases and J by 2 bases, 6 bases remained unmatched. In germline, CDR1 is SGHDT, CDR2 YYEEEE. The CDR3 runs 16 residues. CDR3 bases: TGTGCCAGCAGCTTGGGGGACAGGGCCGAAACCTACGAGCAGTACTTC. Encoded protein: CASSLGDRAETYEQYF. Complete variable domain (other parts from reference TRBV5-6 and TRBJ2-7): DAGVTQSPTHLIKTRGQQVTLRCSPKSGHDTVSWYQQALGQGPQFIFQYYEEEERQRGNFPDRFSGHQFPNYSSELNVNALLLGDSALYLCASSLGDRAETYEQYFGPGTRLTVT.

This clonotype has at least ten counts. The genes are TRBV6-1 and TRBJ2-7, with D hard to call. CDR1 MNHNS and CDR2 SASEGT come from the germline V gene. The CDR3 covers 12 residues. With 0 bases removed from V and 2 bases from J, the gap between germline ends came to 2 bases. The CDR3 region is CASSEAPYEQYF. The CDR3, as DNA: TGTGCCAGCAGTGAAGCTCCCTACGAGCAGTACTTC.

This clonotype was recorded many times. The CDR3 region is CASSYERDTGELFF. The CDR3 bases are TGTGCCAGCAGTTACGAGAGAGACACCGGGGAGCTGTTTTTT. This chain links TRBV6-5 with TRBJ2-2; D uncertain. Deletions cut 2 bases from V and 3 bases from J, with 7 bases between. The germline CDR1 and CDR2 sequences are MNHEY and SVGAGI. The CDR3 contains 14 residues.

The V gene is TRBV9, the J gene TRBJ2-1, with 9 bases identical to TRBD2. V trimming: 3 bases; J trimming: 2 bases; junction bases outside the gene matches: 3. The CDR3 contains 15 residues. The germline V gene has CDR1 SGDLS and CDR2 YYNGEE. The CDR3 bases are TGTGCCAGCAGCGACGTAGCGGGAGCCTACAATGAGCAGTTCTTC. Protein product: CASSDVAGAYNEQFF.

This clonotype was detected many times. This sequence joins TRBV20-1 and TRBJ1-3, with TRBD1 matching over 7 bases. The germline gives CDR1 DFQATT, CDR2 SNEGSKA (reference sequence). With V trimmed by 6 bases and J by 0 bases, 8 bases remained unmatched. The CDR3 spans 15 residues. The CDR3 loop reads CSAKDRKVSGNTIYF. The CDR3 nucleotides are TGCAGTGCCAAGGACAGGAAAGTCTCTGGAAACACCATATATTTT.

This clonotype was seen ten or more times. The rearrangement links TRBV3-1 to TRBJ1-2; 8 bases match TRBD1. J gave up 4 bases and V 0 bases, and 4 bases lay outside the gene matches. Per germline, CDR1 LGHDT and CDR2 YNNKEL (reference sequence). The CDR3 is 15 residues long. The CDR3 sequence: CASSQEGTGLYGYTF. The CDR3 DNA sequence: TGTGCCAGCAGCCAAGAGGGGACAGGCCTCTATGGCTACACCTTC.

V and J are TRBV10-3 and TRBJ1-5; D uncertain. This CDR3 is built from 14 residues. The germline V gene encodes CDR1 ENHRY and CDR2 SYGVKD. V lost 2 bases, J lost 6 bases, and 11 bases lay in between. As DNA, the CDR3 is TGTGCCATCAGTGAGAAGAAGGGAGGTCAGCCCCAGCATTTT. Amino acid sequence: CAISEKKGGQPQHF.

The sample holds many counts of this clonotype. V is TRBV2 and J is TRBJ2-3, with TRBD2 identical over 14 bases. Unmatched junction bases numbered 5, after V lost 6 bases and J lost 6 bases. This CDR3 is built from 15 residues. Germline CDR1 is SNHLY and CDR2 is FYNNEI. The CDR3 loop reads CASRRLAGGRDTQYF. The CDR3 DNA follows: TGTGCCAGCAGGAGACTAGCGGGAGGGCGTGATACGCAGTATTTT.

This clonotype was detected only a few times. The chain links TRBV29-1 to TRBJ1-4; 10 bases agree with TRBD1. The CDR3 runs to 14 residues. Germline trimming cut 5 bases from V and 8 bases from J; bases unmatched to any gene: 8. Germline CDR1 and CDR2: SQVTM and ANQGSEA. The CDR3 region is CSVQTGGEGEKLFF. CDR3 sequence (DNA): TGCAGCGTTCAGACAGGGGGCGAGGGGGAAAAACTGTTTTTT.

This clonotype was recorded at least ten times. The chain employs TRBV20-1 and TRBJ2-1; 7 nucleotides match TRBD2. This CDR3 contains 13 residues. The trim removed 3 bases at V and 5 bases at J, leaving 4 bases unmatched. Per germline, CDR1 DFQATT and CDR2 SNEGSKA (reference sequence). Written as DNA, the CDR3 is TGCAGTGCTAGCTCTAGCGGAGACAATGAGCAGTTCTTC. It encodes CSASSSGDNEQFF.

This clonotype has a count of ten or more. J is TRBJ1-1 and V is TRBV3-1, with D unresolved. Trimming removed 2 bases at V and 2 bases at J, with 6 bases between. The CDR3 has 13 amino acids. The germline gives CDR1 LGHDT, CDR2 YNNKEL (reference sequence). The CDR3 nucleotides read TGTGCCAGCAGCCAATTGGACAACACTGAAGCTTTCTTT. This encodes CASSQLDNTEAFF.